These T cell receptor beta chains were read from a single sample in a study of blood T cells in healthy people across ages. A single record per CDR3 protein comes from TCRdb applying MiXCR to the 5' RACE reads. This table holds more than 900,000 distinct CDR3 sequences, 25% to 30% found once. In addition, the sample was reused for a study of T cells of mothers and their children.

Material: blood. The origin of the receptors is a woman aged 40 to 55 in good health. The CDR3 runs from the conserved cysteine through the conserved F or W. D genes are given only for firm matches. Clone sizes are given selectively: once, few, many, or a class where the clone is expanded.

j_gene,abundance,v_gene,d_gene,CDR3nt,CDR3aa
TRBJ1-2,.,TRBV5-1,TRBD1,TGCGCCAGCAGCTTGTATTCTGTGGGACAGACTAACTATGGCTACACCTTC,CASSLYSVGQTNYGYTF
TRBJ2-3,few,TRBV7-2,.,TGTGCCAGCAGCTTAGGAATCGCAGATACGCAGTATTTT,CASSLGIADTQYF
TRBJ2-6,many,TRBV28,.,TGTGCCAGCAGTCAAGAACCCTCTGGGGCCAACGTCCTGACTTTC,CASSQEPSGANVLTF
TRBJ2-7,.,TRBV28,TRBD1,TGTGCCAGCAGTTTCAGACAGGGTAAGCTCTCCTACGAGCAGTACTTC,CASSFRQGKLSYEQYF
TRBJ2-1,.,TRBV7-8,TRBD2,TGTGCCAGCAGCTTAGAGGGGACTAGCAGTCGTGAGCAGTTCTTC,CASSLEGTSSREQFF
TRBJ1-2,few,TRBV19,.,TGTGCCAGTAGTATAAGGTCGGACTATGGCTACACCTTC,CASSIRSDYGYTF
TRBJ2-3,few,TRBV11-2,.,TGTGCCAGCAGTTTACCAGCGGTAGCGAGATCACGCACAGATACGCAGTATTTT,CASSLPAVARSRTDTQYF
TRBJ1-5,.,TRBV24-1,TRBD1,TGTGCCACTTCGGACAGGTCAAATCGGCCCCAGCATTTT,CATSDRSNRPQHF
TRBJ2-2,few,TRBV20-1,.,TGCAGTGCTAGATTTGGGTTTGGGGGCACCGGGGAGCTGTTTTTT,CSARFGFGGTGELFF
TRBJ2-6,.,TRBV5-1,.,TGCGCCAGCAGCCCCAAAGACAGCTCTGGGGCCAACGTCCTGACTTTC,CASSPKDSSGANVLTF
TRBJ2-7,many,TRBV4-3,TRBD1,TGCGCCAGCAGCCAAGCGGGACAGGGCTCCTACGAGCAGTACTTC,CASSQAGQGSYEQYF
TRBJ2-7,.,TRBV5-1,TRBD1,TGCGCCAGCAGCCGGGGACAGGCGGGCTCCTACGAGCAGTACTTC,CASSRGQAGSYEQYF
TRBJ1-1,.,TRBV27,TRBD1,TGTGCCAGCAGTTTGAGGGTGGACAGGGGCTACACTGAAGCTTTCTTT,CASSLRVDRGYTEAFF
TRBJ1-2,few,TRBV20-1,.,TGCAGTGCTAGACCTGGCTACACCTTC,CSARPGYTF
TRBJ1-5,.,TRBV4-1,.,TGTGCCAGCAGCCAAGATCCGGGGGAGGGCCAGCCCCAGCATTTT,CASSQDPGEGQPQHF
TRBJ2-1,many,TRBV7-2,TRBD1,TGTGCCAGCAGCAGCAGGACAGGCCCAACGGGCAATGAGCAGTTCTTC,CASSSRTGPTGNEQFF
TRBJ2-4,.,TRBV7-9,.,TGTGCCAGCAGCTTAGCGCTTGGCCTTCAGTACTTC,CASSLALGLQYF
TRBJ2-7,few,TRBV27,TRBD1,TGTGCCAGCAGTCCACAGGGGGCCGGCTACGAGCAGTACTTC,CASSPQGAGYEQYF
TRBJ2-3,once,TRBV20-1,TRBD2,TGCAGCTTCCAAGCTAGCGGGAGGGCGCGAGATACGCAGTATTTT,CSFQASGRARDTQYF
TRBJ2-1,few,TRBV28,TRBD1,TGTGCCAGCAGATGGACAGGGGGTCTTTTGAATGAGCAGTTCTTC,CASRWTGGLLNEQFF
TRBJ2-7,many,TRBV28,.,TGTGCCATTTCTTGGACAGGGACTAACGAGCAGTACTTC,CAISWTGTNEQYF
TRBJ1-2,few,TRBV20-1,.,TGCAGTGCTGAGACAGACAACTATGGCTACACCTTC,CSAETDNYGYTF
TRBJ2-2,few,TRBV5-1,.,TGCGCCAGCAGCCCCCTCAGGACCTCGAATACCGGGGAGCTGTTTTTT,CASSPLRTSNTGELFF
TRBJ2-7,many,TRBV20-1,TRBD1,TGCAGTGCCGTCCTCCCGGGACAGGGTGGGTTCGAGCAGTACTTC,CSAVLPGQGGFEQYF
TRBJ2-3,many,TRBV5-1,.,TGCGCCAGCGGTCAGGGATCTAGCACAGATACGCAGTATTTT,CASGQGSSTDTQYF
TRBJ2-1,.,TRBV9,TRBD2,TGTGCCAGCAGCACCGGACTAGGTTATAACAATGAGCAGTTCTTC,CASSTGLGYNNEQFF
TRBJ2-7,.,TRBV7-2,TRBD2,TGTGCCAGCAGCTTCGTTGCGGGAGCTCCGGACGAGCAGTACTTC,CASSFVAGAPDEQYF
TRBJ1-4,few,TRBV5-1,TRBD1,TGCGCCAGCAGCGGTGGACAGGGTGGAGAAAAACTGTTTTTT,CASSGGQGGEKLFF
TRBJ2-7,.,TRBV20-1,.,TGCAGTGCTAGTACTGGGATCTCCTACGAGCAGTACTTC,CSASTGISYEQYF
TRBJ1-1,.,TRBV6-2/TRBV6-3,.,TGTGCCAGCAGTTACTCGTACAGGAGAACGATGAACACTGAAGCTTTCTTT,CASSYSYRRTMNTEAFF
TRBJ2-3,few,TRBV5-6,.,TGTGCCAGCAGCTCCGGGACTTTGCTAGATACGCAGTATTTT,CASSSGTLLDTQYF